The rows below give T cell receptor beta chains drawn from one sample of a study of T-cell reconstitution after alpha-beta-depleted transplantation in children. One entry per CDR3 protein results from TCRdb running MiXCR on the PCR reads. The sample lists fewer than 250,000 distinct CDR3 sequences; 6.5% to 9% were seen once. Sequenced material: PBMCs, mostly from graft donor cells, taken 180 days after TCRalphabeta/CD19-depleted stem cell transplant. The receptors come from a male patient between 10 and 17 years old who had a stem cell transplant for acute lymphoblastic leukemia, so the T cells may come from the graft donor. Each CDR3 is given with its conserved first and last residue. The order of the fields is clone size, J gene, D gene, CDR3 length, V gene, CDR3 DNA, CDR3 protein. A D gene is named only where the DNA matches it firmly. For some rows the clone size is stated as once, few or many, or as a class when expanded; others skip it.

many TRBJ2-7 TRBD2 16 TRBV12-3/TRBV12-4 TGTGCCAGCAGCCCCACTCAGACTAGCGCCTCCTACGAGCAGTACTTC CASSPTQTSASYEQYF
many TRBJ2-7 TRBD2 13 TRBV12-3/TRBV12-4 TGTGCCAGCAGTTTGGGACTAGCGGGCGAGCAGTACTTC CASSLGLAGEQYF
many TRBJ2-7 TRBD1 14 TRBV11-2 TGTGCCAGCAGCCCGCGGACAGGGTGGTACGAGCAGTACTTC CASSPRTGWYEQYF
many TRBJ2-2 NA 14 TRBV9 TGTGCCAGCAGCGTAGGACTTAACACCGGGGAGCTGTTTTTT CASSVGLNTGELFF
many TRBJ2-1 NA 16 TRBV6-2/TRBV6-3 TGTGCCAGCAGCCCGGACCTCCCGTCGCGCCCCAATGAGCAGTTCTTC CASSPDLPSRPNEQFF
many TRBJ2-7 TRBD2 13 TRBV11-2 TGTGCCAGCAGCGCCCCGACTAGCTTCGAGCAGTACTTC CASSAPTSFEQYF
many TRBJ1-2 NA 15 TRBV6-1 TGTGCCAGCAGTGGGGGGACGGATTCTAACTATGGCTACACCTTC CASSGGTDSNYGYTF
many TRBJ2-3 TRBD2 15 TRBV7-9 TGTGCCAGCAGCTTTGCGGGGGGGCTTGGCGATACGCAGTATTTT CASSFAGGLGDTQYF
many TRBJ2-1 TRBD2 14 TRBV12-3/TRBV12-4 TGTGCCAGCAGTTTAAAGGGACTAGCGGGAGAGCAGTTCTTC CASSLKGLAGEQFF
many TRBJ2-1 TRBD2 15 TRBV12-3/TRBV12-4 TGTGCCAGCAGTTTATCTAGCGGGGGGGCCGGAGAGCAGTTCTTC CASSLSSGGAGEQFF
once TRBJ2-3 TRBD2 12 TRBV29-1 TGCAGCGCTCCGGGGGGTTCTGATACGCAGTATTTT CSAPGGSDTQYF
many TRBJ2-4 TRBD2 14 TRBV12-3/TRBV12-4 TGTGCCAGCAGTGTAGCGGGGGGGCGGAACATTCAGTACTTC CASSVAGGRNIQYF
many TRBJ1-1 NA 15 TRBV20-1 TGCAGTGTTCCGTTGTGGACAGTACCCGACACTGAAGCTTTCTTT CSVPLWTVPDTEAFF
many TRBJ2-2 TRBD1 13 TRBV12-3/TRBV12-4 TGTGCCCACCCCAGGGGGCAAGGCGGGGAGCTGTTTTTT CAHPRGQGGELFF
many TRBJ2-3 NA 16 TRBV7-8 TGTGCCAGCAGCTTAGTGGGGGCGACGGCCACAGATACGCAGTATTTT CASSLVGATATDTQYF
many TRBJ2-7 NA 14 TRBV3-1 TGTGCCAGCGACCGGGGACGGCTTGCTTACGAGCAGTACTTC CASDRGRLAYEQYF
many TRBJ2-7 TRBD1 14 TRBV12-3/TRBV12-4 TGTGCCAGCAGTTTAGCGGGGAGGACAGGGGAGCAGTACTTC CASSLAGRTGEQYF
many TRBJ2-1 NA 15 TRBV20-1 TGCAGTGGAAGATTAGCTAGGAGCTCCTACAATGAGCAGTTCTTC CSGRLARSSYNEQFF
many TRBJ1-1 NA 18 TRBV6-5 TGTGCCAGCAGTTACCTGTTGGGAGTCTCCGGCAAGAACACTGAAGCTTTCTTT CASSYLLGVSGKNTEAFF
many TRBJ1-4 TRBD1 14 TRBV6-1 TGTGCCAGCAGTGCGAGGGACAGAGGAAAAAAACTGTTTTTT CASSARDRGKKLFF
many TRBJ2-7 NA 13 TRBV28 TGTGCCAGCAGATCTGCGACAGATTACGAGCAGTACTTC CASRSATDYEQYF
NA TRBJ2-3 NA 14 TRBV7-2 TGTGCCAGCAGCTCACAGGTATCGACAGATACGCAGTATTTT CASSSQVSTDTQYF
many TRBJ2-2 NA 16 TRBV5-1 TGCGCCAGCAGCGTGGCGTCCGGGACGAACACCGGGGAGCTGTTTTTT CASSVASGTNTGELFF
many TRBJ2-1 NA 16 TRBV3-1 TGTGCCAGCAGCCAAGATTCGGGGTACTCCTACAATGAGCAGTTCTTC CASSQDSGYSYNEQFF
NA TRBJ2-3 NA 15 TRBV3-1 TGTGCCAGCAGCCAAGTACGGGAGAGAACAGATACGCAGTATTTT CASSQVRERTDTQYF
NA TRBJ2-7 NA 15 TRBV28 TGTGCCAGCGGGGACCCCTCTGTCCCCCTCTGGGAGCAGTACTTC CASGDPSVPLWEQYF
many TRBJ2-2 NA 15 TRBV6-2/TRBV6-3 TGTGCCAGCAGTTACCGGGTTGCCGACACCGGGGAGCTGTTTTTT CASSYRVADTGELFF
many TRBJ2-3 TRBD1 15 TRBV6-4 TGTGCCAGCAGTGCGGGACAGGGTGTCACAGATACGCAGTATTTT CASSAGQGVTDTQYF
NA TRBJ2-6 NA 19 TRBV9 TGTGCCAGCAGCATAAAGGGGCCGTCGGTCAAATCTGGGGCCAACGTCCTGACTTTC CASSIKGPSVKSGANVLTF
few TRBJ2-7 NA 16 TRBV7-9 TGTGCCAGCAGCGGGGAGGACAACTCAGTGACCTACGAGCAGTACTTC CASSGEDNSVTYEQYF
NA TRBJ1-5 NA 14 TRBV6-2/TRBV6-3 TGTGCCAGCAGTTGGACCATTCTCAATCAGCCCCAGCATTTT CASSWTILNQPQHF
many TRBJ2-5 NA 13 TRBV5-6 TGTGCCAGCAGCCCTCTGGGAGTGAAGGACCAGTACTTC CASSPLGVKDQYF
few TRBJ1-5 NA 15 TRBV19 TGTGCCAGTAGTACTAAGATCAATAGCAATCAGCCCCAGCATTTT CASSTKINSNQPQHF
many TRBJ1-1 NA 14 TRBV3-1 TGTGCCAGCAGCCAAGCGGGTGAGAGGACTGAAGCTTTCTTT CASSQAGERTEAFF
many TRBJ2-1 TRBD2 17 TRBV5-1 TGCGCCAGCAGCGGGATAGCGGGAAGTTCCCCCTACAATGAGCAGTTCTTC CASSGIAGSSPYNEQFF
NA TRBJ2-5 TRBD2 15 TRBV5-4 TGTGCCAGCAGCTTAACTCGACTAGCGGGAGAGACCCAGTACTTC CASSLTRLAGETQYF
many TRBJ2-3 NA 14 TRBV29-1 TGCAGCGTTCGGCGGGATCCAGGGACAGATACGCAGTATTTT CSVRRDPGTDTQYF
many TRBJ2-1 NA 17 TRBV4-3 TGCGCCAGCAGCCCCTGGGCGGAGGGGATGTCCTACAATGAGCAGTTCTTC CASSPWAEGMSYNEQFF
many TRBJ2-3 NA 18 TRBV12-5 TGTGCTAGTGGTTTGGTTATTGACGGACGACCGAGCACAGATACGCAGTATTTT CASGLVIDGRPSTDTQYF
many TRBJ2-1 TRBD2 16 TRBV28 TGTGCCAGCAGTTTATCGGGACTAGCGGTTAACAATGAGCAGTTCTTC CASSLSGLAVNNEQFF
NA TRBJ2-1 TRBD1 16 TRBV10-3 TGTGCCATCAGTGCGAGGGTGGGACAGGCCGACAATGAGCAGTTCTTC CAISARVGQADNEQFF